These 8 T cell receptor beta chains share one sample of origin, sequenced in a study of identical twins (dated by TCRdb to 2015 to 2016). Library generation was performed with 5' RACE. Sequencing relied on an Illumina HiSeq 2000. The public sequencing data were trimmed at Q25 with fastp and processed into clonotypes with MiXCR by TCRdb, which kept only in-frame beta chains. Entries that share a CDR3 protein sequence are merged under the most common genes and DNA. The sample table contains 450,000 or so distinct CDR3 sequences; only one count was recorded for approximately 15% of them. About 1% of the sample belongs to the ten largest clones. Separately, the same data were catalogued under a study of yellow fever vaccine responses in identical twins.

The specimen sequenced was CD4+ T cells sorted from blood. Receptors were obtained from a woman aged 18-29 years in good health.

This rearrangement joins TRBV6-1 to TRBJ2-7; 7 positions agree with TRBD1. There are 14 residues in the CDR3. Germline CDR1 MNHNS, CDR2 SASEGT. The V segment lost 8 bases and the J segment 7 bases; nucleotides outside the gene matches: 14. In nucleotides, the CDR3 is TGTGCCAGCGTAGCCAGACAGGGATCGGTAGAGCAGTACTTC. It yields the protein CASVARQGSVEQYF.

The chain combines TRBV7-9 with TRBJ2-5, with TRBD2 matching 7 bases. The CDR3 covers 14 residues. Germline-derived CDR1 and CDR2 are SEHNR and FQNEAQ (reference sequence). Trimming at V came to 5 bases and at J to 5 bases, leaving 8 bases not matched to a gene. CDR3 in DNA: TGTGCCAGCAGCCCGTCGGGGACTAAGGAGACCCAGTACTTC. This codes for CASSPSGTKETQYF.

In this sample, this clonotype turned up many times. The chain couples TRBV12-3 or TRBV12-4 to TRBJ2-7, with TRBD1 identical over 7 bases. Trimming cost V 2 bases and J 3 bases; bases outside gene matches: 1. The CDR3 has 13 residues. CDR3 region: CASSLNRGYEQYF. CDR3 coding DNA: TGTGCCAGCAGTTTAAACAGGGGCTACGAGCAGTACTTC.

This rearrangement joins TRBV24-1 to TRBJ2-5; D is possibly TRBD1 (5 bases). Trimming stripped 5 bases from V and 2 bases from J, with 11 bases between. Germline values: CDR1 KGHDR, CDR2 SFDVKD. This CDR3 is 14 amino acids long. Here the CDR3 DNA reads TGTGCCACCAGTGTGGGCAAGGGGCAAGAGACCCAGTACTTC. This codes for CATSVGKGQETQYF.

This clonotype appeared many times. This chain links TRBV5-1 with TRBJ2-1; D gene ambiguous. Germline loops: CDR1 SGHRS, CDR2 YFSETQ. V was trimmed by 5 bases and J by 1 base, leaving 10 bases between them. This CDR3 has 14 amino acids. The CDR3 region is CASRSANSYNEQFF. The CDR3 DNA reads as TGCGCCAGCAGGTCAGCGAATTCCTACAATGAGCAGTTCTTC.

The rearrangement joins TRBV10-3 to TRBJ2-5, with 10 bases lining up with TRBD2. There are 15 residues in the CDR3. With V trimmed by 6 bases and J by 5 bases, 9 bases remained unmatched. Per the germline V gene, CDR1 is ENHRY and CDR2 is SYGVKD. In DNA, the CDR3 is TGTGCCATCAGCTCCTCTAGCGGGGGACAGGAGACCCAGTACTTC. Its translation: CAISSSSGGQETQYF.

This chain uses TRBV12-3 or TRBV12-4 with TRBJ2-1, with 9 bases lining up with TRBD1. The junction had 24 bases not matched to a gene; V was cut back by 11 bases and J by 4 bases. CDR3 length equals 19 residues. CDR3 DNA: TGTGCCTTCAGTTTAAGGTCGGGACAGGGTTGGAAATTATACAATGAGCAGTTCTTC. It translates to CAFSLRSGQGWKLYNEQFF.

This clonotype was observed at least ten times. This rearrangement joins TRBV2 to TRBJ2-3, with TRBD1 matching over 11 bases. The CDR3 has 15 amino acids. CDR1 is SNHLY, CDR2 FYNNEI, per germline. Trimming at V came to 6 bases and at J to 4 bases, leaving 6 bases not matched to a gene. This chain's CDR3 is CASRGQGVSADTQYF. The CDR3 nucleotides read TGTGCCAGCAGGGGACAGGGGGTCAGCGCAGATACGCAGTATTTT.